This TCR beta chain was sequenced for a study of blood T cell repertoires in COVID-19. Across the whole study: Collection of acute and convalescent COVID-19 samples took place in the United States, Italy and Spain. Sources were T cells, B-cell-depleted T cells, or PBMCs; the material itself was cDNA or gDNA.

Looked up from germline, CDR1 is SGHNT and CDR2 is YYREEE (reference sequence). There are 15 residues in the CDR3. J was trimmed by 1 base and V by 0 bases; bases with no gene match: 3. In the study's own analysis: For nucleated cells, counts were estimated from reference gene primer amplification. Sequenced by immunoSEQ multiplex PCR; TCRdb stores in-frame clones only, minus some. That table supplies the V and J calls and clone size; D and trimming were determined from the DNA. The table includes 60,000 to 75,000 clones, under 95% detected once. The clonotype was recovered from a human donor in a cohort sampled during active COVID-19. The sequencing input was peripheral blood. The chain carries TRBV5-4 and TRBJ2-7, with 8 bases matching TRBD2. As DNA, the CDR3 is TGTGCCAGCAGCTTGGTAGCGGGATGGTCCTACGAGCAGTACTTC. Its protein product is CASSLVAGWSYEQYF.